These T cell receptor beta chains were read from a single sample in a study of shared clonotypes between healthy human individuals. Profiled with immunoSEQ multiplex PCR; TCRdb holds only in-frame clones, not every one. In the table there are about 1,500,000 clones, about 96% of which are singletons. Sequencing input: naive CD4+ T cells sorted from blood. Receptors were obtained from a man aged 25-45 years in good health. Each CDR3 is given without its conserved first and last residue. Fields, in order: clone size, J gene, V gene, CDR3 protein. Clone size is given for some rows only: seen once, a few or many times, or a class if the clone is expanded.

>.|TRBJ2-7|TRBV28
ASSSLEIWTGLPYEQY
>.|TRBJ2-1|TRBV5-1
ASSLEGTQSYNEQF
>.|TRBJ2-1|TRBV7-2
ASSFIAGFSYNEQF
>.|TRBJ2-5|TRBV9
ASSSPRGSGETQY
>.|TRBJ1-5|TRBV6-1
ASSEGRGGGGQPQH
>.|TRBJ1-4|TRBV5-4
ASSFYVRGNEKLF
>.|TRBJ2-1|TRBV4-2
ASSQDTGGHNEQF
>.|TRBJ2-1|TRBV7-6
ASSRTSGKRSYNEQF
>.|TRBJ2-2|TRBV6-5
ASSYRTGDTGELF
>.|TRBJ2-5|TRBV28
ASRRTGGDQETQY
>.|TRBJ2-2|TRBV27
ASSLRQGNTGELF
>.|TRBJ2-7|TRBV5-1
ASSLELVDEQY
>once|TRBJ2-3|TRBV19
ASSIIGQATTDTQY
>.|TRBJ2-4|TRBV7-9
ASSLGEGRRKNIQY
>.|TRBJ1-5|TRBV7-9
ASSLGIGVDQPQH
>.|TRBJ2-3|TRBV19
ASSLFSGSSTDTQY
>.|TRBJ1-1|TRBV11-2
ASSLDGQVRGF
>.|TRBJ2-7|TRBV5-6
ASSLGQGAYEQY
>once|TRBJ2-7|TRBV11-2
ASSLDSPGYEQY
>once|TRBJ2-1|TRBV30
AWSVLEQSNEQF
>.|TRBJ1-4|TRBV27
ASKARQGNTNEKLF
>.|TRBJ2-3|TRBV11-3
ASSSGTGTDTQY
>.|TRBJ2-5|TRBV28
ASRSDGETQY
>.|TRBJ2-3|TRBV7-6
ASSPTGTSPRNTQY
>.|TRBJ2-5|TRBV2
ASSLGLAGGGETQY
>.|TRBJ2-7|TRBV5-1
ASSARDSSYEQY
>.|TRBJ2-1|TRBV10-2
AGSSSYNEQF
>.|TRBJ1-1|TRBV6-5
ASSYSGLGTEAF
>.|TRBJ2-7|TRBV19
ASSARIVSEQY
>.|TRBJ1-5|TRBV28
ASRRGDRGVNQPQH
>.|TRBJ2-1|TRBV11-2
ASSLGRGQFNEQF
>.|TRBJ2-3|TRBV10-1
ASSEPIAGTGTDTQY
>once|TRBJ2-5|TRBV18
ASSPPVSGQETQY
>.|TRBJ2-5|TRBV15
ATSRAPGETQY
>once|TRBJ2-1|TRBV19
ASSIVGGIYNEQF
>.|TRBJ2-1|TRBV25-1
ASSGSGPSSYNEQF
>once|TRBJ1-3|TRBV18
ASSPSSGNTIY
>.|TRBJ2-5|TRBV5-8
ASSDRRTSGMETQY
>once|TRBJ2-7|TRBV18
ASSPPGTGRSMAYEQY
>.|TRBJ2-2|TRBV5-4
ASSLGTGGTGELF
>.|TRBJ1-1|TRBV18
ASSPTGGVRDTEAF
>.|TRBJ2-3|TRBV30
AWSLPPKTG
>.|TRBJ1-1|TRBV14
ASSQDVPSGNTEAF
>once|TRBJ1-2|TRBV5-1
ASSLGPGQGAYGYT
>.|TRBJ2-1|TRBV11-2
ASTLADTYNEQF